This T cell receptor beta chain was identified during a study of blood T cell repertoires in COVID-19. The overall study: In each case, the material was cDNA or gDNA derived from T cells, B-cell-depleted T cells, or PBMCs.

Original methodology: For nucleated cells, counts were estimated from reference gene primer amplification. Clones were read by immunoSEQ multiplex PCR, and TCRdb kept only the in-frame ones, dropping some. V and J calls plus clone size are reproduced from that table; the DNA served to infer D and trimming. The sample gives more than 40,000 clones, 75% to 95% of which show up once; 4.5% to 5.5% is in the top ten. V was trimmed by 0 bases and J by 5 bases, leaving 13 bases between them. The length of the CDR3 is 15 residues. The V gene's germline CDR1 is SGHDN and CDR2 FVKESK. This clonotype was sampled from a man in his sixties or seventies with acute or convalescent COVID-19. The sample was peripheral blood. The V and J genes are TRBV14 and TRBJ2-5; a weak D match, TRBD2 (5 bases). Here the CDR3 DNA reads TGTGCCAGCAGCCAAGATAGAACAGCGGCCGAGACCCAGTACTTC. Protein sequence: CASSQDRTAAETQYF.